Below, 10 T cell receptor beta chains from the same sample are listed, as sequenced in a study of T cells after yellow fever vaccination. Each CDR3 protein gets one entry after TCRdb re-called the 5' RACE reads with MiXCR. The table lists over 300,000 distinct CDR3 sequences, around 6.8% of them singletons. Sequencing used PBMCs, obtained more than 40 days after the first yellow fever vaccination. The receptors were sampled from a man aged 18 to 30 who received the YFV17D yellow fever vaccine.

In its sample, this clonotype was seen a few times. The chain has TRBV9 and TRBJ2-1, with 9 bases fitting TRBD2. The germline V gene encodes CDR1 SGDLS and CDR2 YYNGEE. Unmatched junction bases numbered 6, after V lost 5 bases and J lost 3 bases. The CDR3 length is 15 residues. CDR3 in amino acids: CASSSGGVGYNEQFF. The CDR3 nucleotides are TGTGCCAGCAGTAGCGGGGGTGTGGGCTACAATGAGCAGTTCTTC.

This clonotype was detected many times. CDR3 protein: CASSRQESHEQYF. The CDR3 DNA sequence: TGTGCCAGCAGTCGACAGGAGTCTCACGAGCAGTACTTC. The V call is TRBV2, the J call TRBJ2-7; weak D call: TRBD1 (6 bases). The V gene's germline CDR1 is SNHLY and CDR2 FYNNEI. V lost 5 bases, J lost 5 bases, and 13 bases lay in between. The CDR3 is made up of 13 amino acids.

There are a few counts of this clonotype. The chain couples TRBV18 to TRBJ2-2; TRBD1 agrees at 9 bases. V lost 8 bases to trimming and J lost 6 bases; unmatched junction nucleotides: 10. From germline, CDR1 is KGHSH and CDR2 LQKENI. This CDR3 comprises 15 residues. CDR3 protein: CASARSGTGPGELFF. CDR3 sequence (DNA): TGTGCCAGCGCCCGTTCCGGGACAGGGCCCGGGGAGCTGTTTTTT.

In DNA form, the CDR3 reads TGCGCCAGCAGCTTGGCTGACACTTCCACAGATACGCAGTATTTT. Its protein is CASSLADTSTDTQYF. The chain uses TRBV5-1 and TRBJ2-3; D gene unclear. Trimming cost V 0 bases and J 2 bases, with 10 bases left between them. Germline V gene sequence: CDR1 SGHRS, CDR2 YFSETQ. The CDR3 is made up of 15 amino acids.

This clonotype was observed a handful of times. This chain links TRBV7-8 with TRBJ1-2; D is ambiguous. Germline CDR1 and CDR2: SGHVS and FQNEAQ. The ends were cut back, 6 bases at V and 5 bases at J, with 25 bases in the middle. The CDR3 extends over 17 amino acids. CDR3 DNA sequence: TGTGCCAGCAGTTCCAAGCGGCAGGCCATCGGATCATATGGCTACACCTTC. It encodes CASSSKRQAIGSYGYTF.

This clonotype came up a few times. The chain's CDR3 is CATAWAAGAYEQYF. For the CDR3, the DNA is TGTGCCACCGCCTGGGCAGCGGGGGCCTACGAGCAGTACTTC. J is TRBJ2-7 and V is TRBV19, with 8 nucleotides matching TRBD2. The J segment lost 2 bases and the V segment lost 10 bases, leaving 10 bases of the junction unmatched. The CDR3 contains 14 residues. The germline CDR1 and CDR2 sequences are LNHDA and SQIVND (reference sequence).

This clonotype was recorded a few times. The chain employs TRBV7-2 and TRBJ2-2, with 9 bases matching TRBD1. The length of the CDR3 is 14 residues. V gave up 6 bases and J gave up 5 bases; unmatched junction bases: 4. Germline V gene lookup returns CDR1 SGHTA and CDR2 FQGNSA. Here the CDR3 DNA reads TGTGCCAGCAGGGAAGGACAGGGGACCGGGGAGCTGTTTTTT. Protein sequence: CASREGQGTGELFF.

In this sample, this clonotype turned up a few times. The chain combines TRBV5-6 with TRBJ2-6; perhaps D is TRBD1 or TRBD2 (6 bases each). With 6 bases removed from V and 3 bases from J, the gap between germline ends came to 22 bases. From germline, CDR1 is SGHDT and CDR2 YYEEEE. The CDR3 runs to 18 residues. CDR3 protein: CASTPVGGLIGGANVLTF. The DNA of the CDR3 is TGTGCCAGCACCCCCGTAGGGGGGTTAATAGGTGGGGCCAACGTCCTGACTTTC.

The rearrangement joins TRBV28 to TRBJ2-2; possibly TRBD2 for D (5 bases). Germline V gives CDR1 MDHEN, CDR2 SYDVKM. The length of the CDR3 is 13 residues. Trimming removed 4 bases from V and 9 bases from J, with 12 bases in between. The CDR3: CASSSAGLRELFF. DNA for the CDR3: TGTGCCAGCAGTTCGGCGGGCCTAAGGGAGCTGTTTTTT. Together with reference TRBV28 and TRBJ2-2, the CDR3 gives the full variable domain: DVKVTQSSRYLVKRTGEKVFLECVQDMDHENMFWYRQDPGLGLRLIYFSYDVKMKEKGDIPEGYSVSREKKERFSLILESASTNQTSMYLCASSSAGLRELFFGEGSRLTVL.

The CDR3 region is CATRGRGLSTDTQYF. As DNA, the CDR3 is TGTGCCACCAGGGGCAGGGGGCTAAGCACAGATACGCAGTATTTT. This chain uses TRBV15 with TRBJ2-3; 8 bases agree with TRBD1. The CDR3 spans 15 residues. CDR1 is LNHNV and CDR2 is YYDKDF in the germline V gene (reference sequence). V lost 6 bases and J lost 0; bases outside the gene matches: 5.